The source of this TCR beta chain is a study of blood T cell repertoires in COVID-19. For the study at large: Material from acute and convalescent COVID-19 was sourced from the United States, Italy and Spain. From T cells, B-cell-depleted T cells, or PBMCs came the material, which was cDNA or gDNA.

The CDR3 contains 14 residues. V lost 2 bases, J lost 4 bases, and 10 bases lay in between. Germline lookup yields CDR1 SGHVS and CDR2 FQNEAQ. Original processing notes: Quantification of nucleated cells was approximated via reference gene primer amplification. The data were produced by immunoSEQ multiplex PCR, yet TCRdb's version contains in-frame clones alone and is incomplete. V and J calls and clone size are copied from that table; D and trimming were computed from the DNA. This sample has 150,000 to 200,000 clones; about 93% occur once, and the top ten carry over 3.5%. This sequence joins TRBV7-8 and TRBJ2-3; D call uncertain. The sequencing input was peripheral blood. This receptor was obtained from a woman aged 50 to 60 with acute or convalescent COVID-19. CDR3 bases: TGTGCCAGCAGCTTAACGGCGGCGGCAGATACGCAGTATTTT. Translated: CASSLTAAADTQYF.